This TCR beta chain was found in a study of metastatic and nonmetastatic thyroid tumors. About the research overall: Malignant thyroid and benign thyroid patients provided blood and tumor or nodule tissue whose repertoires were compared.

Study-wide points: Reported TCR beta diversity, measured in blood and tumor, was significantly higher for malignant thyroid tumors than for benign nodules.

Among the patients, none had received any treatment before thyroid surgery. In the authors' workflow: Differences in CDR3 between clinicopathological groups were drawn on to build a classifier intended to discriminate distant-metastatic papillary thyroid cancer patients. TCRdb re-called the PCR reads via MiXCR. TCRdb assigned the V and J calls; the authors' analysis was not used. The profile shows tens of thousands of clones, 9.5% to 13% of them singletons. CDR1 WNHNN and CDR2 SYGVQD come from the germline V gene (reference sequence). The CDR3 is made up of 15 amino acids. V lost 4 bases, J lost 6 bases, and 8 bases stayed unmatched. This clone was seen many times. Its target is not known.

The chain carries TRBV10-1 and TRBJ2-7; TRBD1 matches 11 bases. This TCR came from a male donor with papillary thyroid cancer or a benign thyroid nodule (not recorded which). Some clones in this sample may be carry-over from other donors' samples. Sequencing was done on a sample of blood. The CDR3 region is CASSGGTGTGGEQYF. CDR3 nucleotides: TGCGCCAGCAGTGGGGGAACCGGGACAGGGGGCGAGCAGTACTTC.